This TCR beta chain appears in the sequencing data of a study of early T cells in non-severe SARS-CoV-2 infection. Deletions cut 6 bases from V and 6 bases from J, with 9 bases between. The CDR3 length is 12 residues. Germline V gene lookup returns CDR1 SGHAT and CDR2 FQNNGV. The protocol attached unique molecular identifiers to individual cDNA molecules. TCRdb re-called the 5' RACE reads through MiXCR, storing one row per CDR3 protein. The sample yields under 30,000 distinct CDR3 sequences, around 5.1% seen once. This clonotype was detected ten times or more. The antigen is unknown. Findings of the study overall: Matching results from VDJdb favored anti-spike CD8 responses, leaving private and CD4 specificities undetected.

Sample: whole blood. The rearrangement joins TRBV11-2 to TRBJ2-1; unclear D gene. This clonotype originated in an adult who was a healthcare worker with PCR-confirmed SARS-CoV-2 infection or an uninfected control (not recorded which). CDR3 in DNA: TGTGCCAGCAGTTTACGCAGCAATGAGCAGTTCTTC. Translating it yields CASSLRSNEQFF.